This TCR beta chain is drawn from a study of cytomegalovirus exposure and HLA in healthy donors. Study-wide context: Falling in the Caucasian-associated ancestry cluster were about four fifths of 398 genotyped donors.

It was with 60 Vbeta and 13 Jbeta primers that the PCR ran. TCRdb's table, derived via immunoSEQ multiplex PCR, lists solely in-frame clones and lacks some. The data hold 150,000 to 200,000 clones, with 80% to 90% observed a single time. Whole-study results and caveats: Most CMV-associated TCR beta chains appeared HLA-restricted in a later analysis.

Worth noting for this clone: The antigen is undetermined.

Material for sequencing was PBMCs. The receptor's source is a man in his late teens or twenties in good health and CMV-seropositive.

The CDR3 DNA follows: TGTGCCACCTCCGACGGGGTCGAGCAGTACTTC. Protein product: CATSDGVEQYF. The chain carries TRBV6-1 and TRBJ2-7, with a weak D call TRBD2 (5 bases). V lost 10 bases, J lost 6 bases, and 13 bases lay in between. The germline V gene has CDR1 MNHNS and CDR2 SASEGT. The length of the CDR3 is 11 residues.